A selection of T cell receptor beta chains follows, all from one sample in a study of T cells in Graves' hyperthyroidism and ophthalmopathy. MiXCR, run by TCRdb on the multiplex PCR reads, gives a single entry per CDR3 protein. The data contain about 260,000 distinct CDR3 sequences, 20% to 25% of them singletons. Source material: blood. Receptors were obtained from a man in his thirties or forties with Graves' ophthalmopathy. Each CDR3 is given with its conserved first and last residue. The order of the fields is J gene, D gene, V gene, clone size, CDR3 DNA, CDR3 protein. A D gene is named only where the DNA matches it firmly. The size of a clone is reported for some rows only, either as once, few or many, or as a class for expanded clones.

TRBJ2-7 | . | TRBV27 | many | TGTGCCAGCAGCCGGGACGGAACTTCCTACGAGCAGTACTTC | CASSRDGTSYEQYF
TRBJ1-5 | . | TRBV28 | . | TGTGCCAGCAGTGAGGGATTGGGCAATCAGCCCCAGCATTTT | CASSEGLGNQPQHF
TRBJ1-1 | TRBD1 | TRBV28 | many | TGTGCCAGCAGTCCTACAGGGGGCGAAGCTGAAGCTTTCTTT | CASSPTGGEAEAFF
TRBJ2-2 | TRBD2 | TRBV20-1 | . | TGCAGTGCTAGAGATAGGTCTAGCGGGGCGCGGGGCGGGGAGCTGTTTTTT | CSARDRSSGARGGELFF
TRBJ2-3 | TRBD2 | TRBV20-1 | few | TGCAGTGTCGTCCGGGGGGGAGATACGCAGTATTTT | CSVVRGGDTQYF
TRBJ1-6 | . | TRBV28 | few | TGTGCCAGCAGCTCACCCCTCCACTTT | CASSSPLHF
TRBJ2-7 | TRBD2 | TRBV20-1 | . | TGCAGTGCTAGAGATCGGGGCGGGAGGGGTTTTAATGAGCAGTACTTC | CSARDRGGRGFNEQYF
TRBJ2-2 | TRBD1 | TRBV6-7 | . | TGTGCCAGCAGGAGGGACAGGGAGAACACCGGGGAGCTGTTTTTT | CASRRDRENTGELFF
TRBJ2-6 | . | TRBV19 | . | TGTGCCAGTACGTCCCCGGGACGGACCAGCTCTGGGGCCAACGTCCTGACTTTC | CASTSPGRTSSGANVLTF
TRBJ1-1 | . | TRBV27 | many | TGTGCCAGCAGTCGAGGAGGGACGATGAACACTGAAGCTTTCTTT | CASSRGGTMNTEAFF
TRBJ1-1 | . | TRBV18 | few | TGTGCCAGCTCCCCACCGTCGGCAGCCCTAAACACTGAAGCTTTCTTT | CASSPPSAALNTEAFF
TRBJ1-3 | . | TRBV19 | . | TGTGCCAGTACCAGCGGACAGAGCACCGGAAACACCATATATTTT | CASTSGQSTGNTIYF
TRBJ2-6 | . | TRBV7-9 | once | TGTGCCAGCAGCTTAGTAGGGGACATTTTAGGGGCCAACGTCCTGACTTTC | CASSLVGDILGANVLTF
TRBJ2-7 | . | TRBV15 | few | TGTGCCACCAGCAGAGATGGCTCTCTTGTCGACGAGCAGTACTTC | CATSRDGSLVDEQYF
TRBJ2-3 | . | TRBV7-8 | few | TGTGCCAGCAGCGTCGGGACTAGCACAGATACGCAGTATTTT | CASSVGTSTDTQYF
TRBJ2-3 | . | TRBV19 | many | TGTGCCTCCTCAGGTCGGGAGCACAACGCAGATACGCAGTATTTT | CASSGREHNADTQYF
TRBJ2-7 | TRBD2 | TRBV7-2 | . | TGTGCCAGCAGCCGCACAGCGGGACCTCACGAGCAGTACTTC | CASSRTAGPHEQYF
TRBJ2-6 | . | TRBV9 | . | TGTGCCAGCAGTTTCCAGGGGGGGGCCAACGTCCCGACTTTC | CASSFQGGANVPTF
TRBJ2-1 | . | TRBV12-3/TRBV12-4 | many | TGTGCCAGCTGCAAGGGCGGCACCTACAATGAGCAGTTCTTC | CASCKGGTYNEQFF
TRBJ2-1 | TRBD2 | TRBV7-2 | . | TGTGCCAGCAGCTCTCGACTAGCGGGAGGGAAATACAATGAGCAGTTCTTC | CASSSRLAGGKYNEQFF
TRBJ2-7 | TRBD1 | TRBV20-1 | many | TGCAGTGCTGCTAACCGGGACAGGGGCACCTACGAGCAGTACTTC | CSAANRDRGTYEQYF
TRBJ1-1 | . | TRBV7-2 | few | TGTGCCAGCAGCCAGACGGCATTGAACACTGAAGCTTTCTTT | CASSQTALNTEAFF
TRBJ1-2 | . | TRBV27 | . | TGTGCCACCGGGGATGGGAGGGGCTTTGGCTACACCTTC | CATGDGRGFGYTF
TRBJ1-2 | . | TRBV11-2 | many | TGTGCCAGCAGCTTAGATCTCGTTAACCGGGGGCGCCCCTATGGCTACACCTTC | CASSLDLVNRGRPYGYTF
TRBJ2-5 | TRBD2 | TRBV11-1 | . | TGTGCCAGCACCGTTGCGGGGGTTGAGACCCAGTACTTC | CASTVAGVETQYF
TRBJ1-5 | TRBD1 | TRBV6-1 | many | TGTGCCAGCACCCTATGGACAGGGGGCAATCAGCCCCAGCATTTT | CASTLWTGGNQPQHF
TRBJ1-1 | . | TRBV3-1 | many | TGTGCCAGCAGCCAGCGGGGGACTGAAGCTTTCTTT | CASSQRGTEAFF
TRBJ2-1 | TRBD2 | TRBV20-1 | few | TGCAGTGCTGGGGAACCGATACTAGCGGGGGCCTACAATGAGCAGTTCTTC | CSAGEPILAGAYNEQFF
TRBJ2-2 | . | TRBV5-1 | . | TGCGCCAGCAGCTTCTGGGGAGCCACCGGGGAGCTGTTTTTT | CASSFWGATGELFF
TRBJ2-1 | TRBD2 | TRBV20-1 | many | TGCAGTGCTCGATCGACTAGCGGACAGTTCTTC | CSARSTSGQFF
TRBJ1-2 | . | TRBV20-1 | once | TGCAGTGCCACGGACAGCTACCCTAACTATGGCTACACCTTC | CSATDSYPNYGYTF
TRBJ1-1 | . | TRBV7-9 | . | TGTGCCAGCAGCTTAGCGGTGGCAGGGGTCACTGAAGCTTTCTTT | CASSLAVAGVTEAFF
TRBJ2-7 | TRBD2 | TRBV5-1 | . | TGCGCCAGCAGCTCCGGGACTAGCGGGACCGAGCAGTACTTC | CASSSGTSGTEQYF
TRBJ2-2 | TRBD2 | TRBV9 | few | TGTGCCAGCAGCTCTCCCCGAGGGACTAGCGGGAGGACGAACACCGGGGAGCTGTTTTTT | CASSSPRGTSGRTNTGELFF
TRBJ2-5 | . | TRBV11-3 | . | TGTGCCAGCAGCTTAGATAAAGGGACCCAGTACTTC | CASSLDKGTQYF
TRBJ2-1 | . | TRBV12-3/TRBV12-4 | many | TGTGCCAGCAGCTCCAACCCGGGAAGGGCCGAGCAGTTCTTC | CASSSNPGRAEQFF